This T cell receptor (beta chain) was found in a study of T cell responses to AZD1222 COVID-19 vaccine. Study background: Combined were second doses at about 4 or about 12 weeks.

Repertoires were generated with immunoSEQ multiplex PCR, while TCRdb's copy carries only in-frame clones and drops some. The sample includes 85,000 to 130,000 clones, about 91% of them seen just once. J gave up 1 base and V 11 bases, and 7 bases lay outside the gene matches. Germline-derived CDR1 and CDR2 are SNHLY and FYNNEI. The CDR3 runs to 13 residues. This clone was seen once. This specimen consisted of peripheral blood, obtained on day 0 of AZD1222 vaccination. This sequence joins TRBV2 and TRBJ2-7, with 8 bases fitting TRBD1. This receptor was taken from an adult in good health. In DNA, the CDR3 is TGTGCCGGATTAGGGACAGGATCCTACGAGCAGTACTTC. Translated: CAGLGTGSYEQYF.